This T cell receptor beta chain was profiled in a study of blood T cells in healthy people across ages (dated by TCRdb to 2014 to 2015). In the study overall: In model experiments, template switching captured roughly one uniquely barcoded TCR beta cDNA molecule for every two T cells. To track age-related changes in TCR beta repertoire diversity, the study relied on deep sequencing normalized with unique cDNA molecular identifiers. Four age groups were formed from the donors: young (average approximately 15 years), middle-aged (around 41), aged (roughly 58) and long-lived (around 82). To avoid experimental bias, donors of different ages were spread randomly across the sequencing lanes. For two donors (one aged 18 to 30 and one aged 80 or older), the study analyzed two additional independent replicas of 1 million unique cDNA reads from the same blood draw. The investigation overall reported the following: Estimates of total diversity based on one million sequenced T cells were considered lower bounds and underestimates. The long-lived group showed more naive CD4+ T cells, fewer expanded clones and increased TCR diversity than the aged group, suggesting age selection. Because the CMV infection status of the donors was unknown, age-related changes in expanded clonotypes may potentially have been confounded. Observed TCR beta diversity correlated strongly with the percentage of naive T cells measured by flow cytometry. Conclusive comparison of naive and antigen-experienced compartments was prevented by the profiling of bulk unsorted PBMCs. As age increased, observed TCR beta diversity per million T cells dropped in a roughly linear way, and a significant reduction was already evident by age roughly 36.

The method behind the library was 5' RACE. The sequencer was an Illumina HiSeq 2500. A second about 7 to 12 cycle PCR used a sample-barcoded 5' primer and a J-beta primer mix. A template-switch 5' adaptor carrying 12 random nucleotides introduced a unique molecular identifier onto each TCR beta cDNA molecule. Each sample yielded at least 2.5 million CDR3-containing paired-end reads. The Mint cDNA synthesis kit, primed by a TRBC-specific oligonucleotide, was used to synthesize first-strand cDNA from all RNA. Following uracil-DNA glycosylase treatment, all cDNA underwent a first 18-cycle PCR with the universal primers M1SS and BC2_uni_R. In the source study's methods: For normalization, 1 million high-quality reads, each with a distinct molecular identifier, were randomly selected from each sample. Reads with shared molecular identifiers were discarded instead of being binned into consensus sequences. MiTCR, run with a Q25 quality threshold and the strictest error-elimination algorithm, handled CDR3 identification, clonotype clustering and error correction. Lower-bound total TCR beta diversity was estimated with a nonparametric unseen species model using Euler transformation. TCRdb's own reprocessing of the public reads used fastp at Q25 and MiXCR and kept productive beta chains. When rows share a CDR3 protein, they turn into one entry using the most common DNA and genes. The V and J calls, along with clone size, are taken from TCRdb and not from the paper's own processing. The sample records more than 1,400,000 distinct CDR3 sequences, roughly 40% of which are singletons. The top ten clonotypes cover approximately 7.9% of the sample.

Systemically healthy Caucasian individuals from Russia, 35 to 50 in total and aged roughly 6 to 95 years, were included as donors. Each donor gave ten milliliters of peripheral blood, drawn into EDTA-treated Vacutainer tubes. Ficoll-Paque density-gradient centrifugation was used to isolate PBMCs, with at least 7 million obtained per sample. Trizol reagent was used to extract total RNA from the PBMCs, yielding at least 6 micrograms per sample. The percentages of naive CD45RAhigh/CD27high T cells were determined by flow cytometry on a PBMC aliquot from every donor. For this clonotype: Its antigen is not yet known. Base qualities are not at hand, and no much larger clone is one base apart.

V loses 3 bases, J loses 1 base, and the germline ends lie 15 bases apart. For CDR1 and CDR2, the germline V gene (reference sequence) lists DFQATT and SNEGSKA. The CDR3 runs 15 residues from the cysteine to the phenylalanine. Only CDR3 DNA remains: 45 bases, in frame from the first base. Sequencing was done on a sample of blood. The V and J genes are TRBV20-1 and TRBJ1-1; TRBD1 is a possible D gene, resting on 6 matching bases. The clonotype was recovered from a woman aged 18-29 years in good health. The sequence in DNA is TGCAGTGCTAGGGTCCCGGGACACCCGAACACTGAAGCTTTCTTT. It codes for CSARVPGHPNTEAFF.